This T cell receptor beta chain emerged from a study of vaccination and CD4 T cells after COVID-19. Stated treatment: roughly 10-day PBMC culture with coronavirus spike peptide pools or control peptides (ViraFEST assay). First, ViraFEST expanded antigen-specific T cells with peptide pools, and next it sequenced the TCRs. V lost 8 bases, J lost 5 bases, and 13 bases lay in between. Germline V gives CDR1 MNHNS, CDR2 SASEGT. The CDR3 runs to 12 residues. Once obtained from cultured CD4+ T cells, the DNA was sequenced using the Oncomine TCR Beta short-read assay. Genomic DNA was isolated from cultured CD4+ T cells. TCRdb reanalysed the PCR reads using MiXCR and keeps one entry per CDR3 protein. The sample has 10,000 to 15,000 distinct CDR3 sequences, around two thirds seen once. In regard to this clonotype: What it recognizes is unknown.

This chain connects TRBV6-1 to TRBJ2-7, with D perhaps TRBD1 (6 bases). The clonotype originates from a human donor who had recovered from COVID-19. The specimen was CD4+ T cells from blood, cultured in vitro. CDR3 loop: CASGTGNHEQYF. The DNA of the CDR3 is TGTGCCAGCGGTACAGGGAACCACGAGCAGTACTTC.